These T cell receptor beta chains were read from a single sample in a study of PD-1 blockade in classical Hodgkin lymphoma. The method was immunoSEQ multiplex PCR; TCRdb's version includes in-frame clones alone and lacks a portion of them. This table holds approximately 6,200 clones, approximately 86% found once. This specimen consisted of CD4+ T cells from blood, obtained before the fourth cycle of nivolumab. The receptors were gathered from a human donor with classical Hodgkin lymphoma. Each CDR3 is given with its conserved first and last residue. The D gene is left open where the match is weak. The listing skips clone size in some rows; elsewhere it reads once, few, many or a size class.

TRBD2	TRBV18	TRBJ2-5	-	CASSMSGREETQYF	TGTGCCAGCTCCATGAGCGGGAGGGAAGAGACCCAGTACTTC
TRBD2	TRBV18	TRBJ2-1	-	CASSPARGLRENNEQFF	TGTGCCAGCTCACCCGCTCGTGGTTTGCGGGAGAACAATGAGCAGTTCTTC
-	TRBV10-3	TRBJ1-5	-	CAISSWSHSNQPQHF	TGTGCCATCAGTTCGTGGTCCCATAGCAATCAGCCCCAGCATTTT
TRBD2	TRBV5-4	TRBJ2-7	-	CASSKTSGGPYYEQYF	TGTGCCAGCAGCAAGACTAGCGGGGGCCCTTATTACGAGCAGTACTTC
TRBD2	TRBV9	TRBJ2-2	-	CASSAKASGNTGELFF	TGTGCCAGCAGCGCCAAGGCTAGCGGGAACACCGGGGAGCTGTTTTTT
-	TRBV30	TRBJ2-3	-	CAWSVLGRTDTQYF	TGTGCCTGGAGTGTACTCGGCCGCACAGATACGCAGTATTTT
TRBD1	TRBV6-5	TRBJ1-2	-	CASGTGGYGYTF	TGTGCCAGCGGTACAGGGGGGTATGGCTACACCTTC
-	TRBV2	TRBJ1-6	once	CASARYSYNSPLHF	TGTGCCAGCGCCAGGTACTCTTATAATTCACCCCTCCACTTT
-	TRBV9	TRBJ2-3	-	CASSVGRALSRRADTQYF	TGTGCCAGCAGCGTAGGACGGGCCCTATCGCGGCGGGCAGATACGCAGTATTTT
TRBD1	TRBV5-1	TRBJ1-2	-	CASRAGGIYGYTF	TGCGCCAGCAGAGCAGGGGGCATCTATGGCTACACCTTC
-	TRBV7-6	TRBJ2-5	-	CASSFDILAWETQYF	TGTGCCAGCAGCTTCGATATATTGGCTTGGGAGACCCAGTACTTC
-	TRBV2	TRBJ1-2	once	CASSEAWLQGNYGYTF	TGTGCCAGCAGTGAAGCTTGGCTACAGGGAAACTATGGCTACACCTTC
-	TRBV7-9	TRBJ1-2	-	CASSLAGFRDRGYTF	TGTGCCAGCAGCTTAGCGGGGTTTAGGGATCGGGGCTACACCTTC
-	TRBV19	TRBJ2-3	-	CASSIGLASTDTQYF	TGTGCCAGTAGTATAGGGCTAGCGAGCACAGATACGCAGTATTTT
TRBD1	TRBV30	TRBJ1-4	once	CAWRGGNRGINEKLFF	TGTGCCTGGAGGGGAGGAAACAGGGGGATAAATGAAAAACTGTTTTTT
-	TRBV19	TRBJ1-1	once	CASSIMVGGNTEAFF	TGTGCCAGTAGTATCATGGTAGGTGGGAACACTGAAGCTTTCTTT
TRBD1	TRBV5-8	TRBJ2-7	-	CASSADRGGSYEQYF	TGTGCCAGCAGCGCTGACAGGGGCGGCTCCTACGAGCAGTACTTC
TRBD2	TRBV18	TRBJ2-1	-	CASSPPRLAGERINEQFF	TGTGCCAGCTCACCACCGAGACTAGCGGGCGAGCGGATCAATGAGCAGTTCTTC
-	TRBV11-3	TRBJ1-1	-	CASSLWENTEAFF	TGTGCCAGCAGCTTATGGGAGAACACTGAAGCTTTCTTT
TRBD1	TRBV6-1	TRBJ1-4	-	CASKRDRSNEKLFF	TGTGCCAGCAAGAGGGACAGGTCCAATGAAAAACTGTTTTTT
TRBD2	TRBV12-5	TRBJ2-1	-	CASGLGLAGDLHEQFF	TGTGCTAGTGGTTTAGGACTAGCGGGGGACCTGCATGAGCAGTTCTTC
-	TRBV14	TRBJ1-1	-	CASSQDRNTEAFF	TGTGCCAGCAGCCAAGACAGGAACACTGAAGCTTTCTTT
-	TRBV18	TRBJ1-2	few	CASSPNRVYGYTF	TGTGCCAGCTCACCGAACAGGGTCTATGGCTACACCTTC
-	TRBV10-3	TRBJ2-3	-	CAISGPVIEDTQYF	TGTGCCATCAGTGGCCCCGTCATTGAAGATACGCAGTATTTT
TRBD1	TRBV5-4	TRBJ1-2	once	CASSLFGGQGARSYGYTF	TGTGCCAGCAGCTTGTTCGGGGGGCAGGGGGCGCGTAGCTATGGCTACACCTTC
TRBD1	TRBV6-1	TRBJ1-4	-	CAGRRQGGDEKLFF	TGTGCCGGCAGAAGACAGGGCGGTGATGAAAAACTGTTTTTT